Presented here are 3 T cell receptor beta chains from one specimen sequenced in a study of T cell repertoires in cytomegalovirus infection. TCRdb processed the reads anew with MiXCR; each CDR3 protein has one entry. The sample contains about 740,000 distinct CDR3 sequences, roughly 36% of which appear only once. The sequenced material came from PBMCs. All receptors come from a human donor in good health (CMV status not recorded). Some clones in this sample may be carry-over from other donors' samples.

The rearrangement links TRBV2 to TRBJ1-1; no definite D call. The CDR3 covers 13 residues. Per germline, CDR1 SNHLY and CDR2 FYNNEI. Between the trimmed V and J ends, which lost 1 base and 4 bases, there was a span of 7 bases. The CDR3 protein is CASSEEAITEAFF. DNA of the CDR3: TGTGCCAGCAGTGAAGAGGCGATCACTGAAGCTTTCTTT.

In this sample, this clonotype turned up a few times. The chain carries TRBV24-1 and TRBJ2-7, with 8 bases identical to TRBD1. V dropped 4 bases and J dropped 2; count of bases not matched to a gene: 9. Germline CDR1 KGHDR, CDR2 SFDVKD. The CDR3 has 16 residues. CDR3 sequence reads: CATSDPGQGNPYEQYF. CDR3 coding DNA: TGTGCCACCAGTGACCCCGGACAGGGTAACCCCTACGAGCAGTACTTC.

The chain carries TRBV6-1 and TRBJ1-6; 8 nucleotides line up with TRBD1. V trimming: 6 bases; J trimming: 8 bases; junction bases outside the gene matches: 9. CDR1 is MNHNS and CDR2 is SASEGT in the germline V gene. The CDR3 is 15 residues long. The CDR3 bases are TGTGCCAGCAGCCCCGGACAGGGTTGGGATTCACCCCTCCACTTT. The encoded protein is CASSPGQGWDSPLHF.